Listed below are T cell receptor beta chains from one sample, sequenced in a study of CD8 T cells in ankylosing spondylitis. A single record per CDR3 protein comes from TCRdb applying MiXCR to the 5' RACE reads. Among around 150,000 distinct CDR3 sequences listed, 25% to 35% were seen once. Source material: synovial fluid, either unsorted or a sorted T cell fraction (not recorded which). These receptors all stem from a male donor with ankylosing spondylitis. Both conserved end residues are part of each CDR3. The order of the fields is D gene, V gene, J gene, clone size, CDR3 DNA, CDR3 protein. D genes are given only for firm matches. The listing skips clone size in some rows; elsewhere it reads once, few, many or a size class.

.	TRBV20-1	TRBJ2-1	.	TGCAGTGCTAGGCTCTCGCTAAACAATGAGCAGTTCTTC	CSARLSLNNEQFF
TRBD1	TRBV7-9	TRBJ1-2	.	TGTGCCAGCAGCCGGGACAGCTCCGATGGCTACACCTTC	CASSRDSSDGYTF
TRBD2	TRBV4-2	TRBJ2-6	many	TGTGCCAGCAGCCAAGATCGACTAGCGGGGAACTCTGGGGCCAACGTCCTGACTTTC	CASSQDRLAGNSGANVLTF
.	TRBV2	TRBJ2-1	once	TGTGCCAGCAGTGTGGGTCAGCTTACCTACAATGAGCAGTTCTTC	CASSVGQLTYNEQFF
.	TRBV12-3/TRBV12-4	TRBJ1-2	.	TGTGCCAGCAGTTTAGCGGGGGAAGGCTATGGCTACACCTTC	CASSLAGEGYGYTF
.	TRBV2	TRBJ2-2	few	TGTGCCAGCAGTGGACGGGTACCGAACACCGGGGAGCTGTTTTTT	CASSGRVPNTGELFF
TRBD2	TRBV14	TRBJ2-7	.	TGTGCCAGCAGCCTTAGCGGGGGAACCTACGAGCAGTACTTC	CASSLSGGTYEQYF
.	TRBV4-3	TRBJ2-2	.	TGCGCCAGCAGCCAAGTTTCGGGGACCGGGGAGCTGTTTTTT	CASSQVSGTGELFF
TRBD2	TRBV5-1	TRBJ2-5	few	TGCGCCAGCAGCTTGGCTGCTAGCGGCGGTGAGACCCAGTACTTC	CASSLAASGGETQYF
TRBD1	TRBV20-1	TRBJ1-2	once	TGCAGTGCTAGAGTTTCGACAGGGAACTATGGCTACACCTTC	CSARVSTGNYGYTF
.	TRBV3-1	TRBJ2-7	many	TGTGCCAGCAGCCCCACACTCGGACCACCCAGGAACGAGCAGTACTTC	CASSPTLGPPRNEQYF
.	TRBV3-1	TRBJ2-7	.	TGTGCCAGCAGCCAAGGAGGCAGCGTCTCCTACGAGCAGTACTTC	CASSQGGSVSYEQYF
.	TRBV20-1	TRBJ2-2	.	TGCAGTGCTAGTAGAGTAGAAACCGGGGAGCTGTTTTTT	CSASRVETGELFF
.	TRBV28	TRBJ1-5	few	TGTGCCAGCAGTTTAAAGCGCCCAGGGTGGCTCAGGGAACAACTGAAGCCCCAGCATTTT	CASSLKRPGWLREQLKPQHF
.	TRBV3-1	TRBJ2-1	.	TGTGCCAGCAGCCAGACGGATGAGCAGTTCTTC	CASSQTDEQFF
.	TRBV20-1	TRBJ1-1	.	TGCAGTGCTCCCGAGGGGGGGGCCGGAGGTACTGAAGCTTTCTTT	CSAPEGGAGGTEAFF
.	TRBV6-1	TRBJ1-2	few	TGTGCCAGCAGCCAGGCGGCAGGACGCATGAGAAGCTACACCTTC	CASSQAAGRMRSYTF
TRBD1	TRBV27	TRBJ1-1	many	TGTGCCAGCAGTTTTCTCGGGACAGGGGCCACTAGGACTGAAGCTTTCTTT	CASSFLGTGATRTEAFF
TRBD1	TRBV7-9	TRBJ1-4	few	TGTGCCAGCAGCTTATCAGGGGGAGGTGAAAAACTGTTTTTT	CASSLSGGGEKLFF
TRBD1	TRBV9	TRBJ1-1	.	TGTGCCAGCAGCCCGACAGGGTCAGGCACTGAAGCTTTCTTT	CASSPTGSGTEAFF